This TCR beta chain came from a study of shared clonotypes between healthy human individuals. Across the study: Researchers assigned three CD4 naive, three CD4 memory, two CD8 naive and one CD8 memory plate to each donor.

Each subset's genomic DNA was shared equally among a number of immunoSEQ plates. Method: immunoSEQ multiplex PCR; TCRdb's copy keeps in-frame clones and lacks some. The top ten clones hold about 0.41% of a sample with millions of clones, 85% to 95% of them seen once. Study-wide findings and caveats: In general, naive subsets displayed greater estimated richness than memory subsets did.

This CDR3 region has 12 residues. With 6 bases clipped from V and 6 bases from J, the junction kept 0 bases outside the gene matches. Germline V lookup: CDR1 MNHNY, CDR2 SVGAGI (reference sequence). Among the donors, all were Caucasian adults who lived in Nashville, Tennessee. Details on this clone: No antigen is known for it.

The chain employs TRBV6-6 and TRBJ1-4; 8 bases agree with TRBD1. This sequence was found in a man between 18 and 35 years old in good health. Some clones in this sample may be carry-over from other donors' samples. Sequencing input: naive CD4+ T cells from PBMCs. Subset specified: CD45RA+ positively selected. This CDR3 reads CASRGQDEKLFF. The CDR3 DNA sequence: TGTGCCAGCAGGGGACAGGATGAAAAACTGTTTTTT.